This entry features one TCR beta chain sequence. Its antigen remains unidentified. Unrecorded immune exposures were likely, despite nominal health at sampling. The sample originates from a study of cytomegalovirus exposure and HLA in healthy donors. Study information: Approximately 80 million unique TCRs, all from HLA-typed donors, were included in an early release of the data. The study, taken as a whole, reports: Earlier analysis found most TCR beta V segments productive about 87% or about 30% of the time. Common viral pathogens seemed to be connected with several of the most significant clusters, according to a later analysis.

The primer mix had 60 Vbeta and 13 Jbeta primers. Only in-frame clones appear in the TCRdb table, and some are missing; sequencing was by immunoSEQ multiplex PCR. The repertoire includes approximately 150,000 clones, around 80% of them detected once, and about 4.1% sits in the top ten. The J segment lost 9 bases and the V segment lost 4 bases, leaving 4 bases of the junction unmatched. This CDR3 is built from 15 residues. Germline V gene data show CDR1 as SGHAT and CDR2 as FQDESV (reference sequence). What was sequenced was PBMCs. The V gene is TRBV11-1, the J gene TRBJ2-1; TRBD2 agrees at 15 bases. The source is a woman aged 40 to 49 in good health and CMV-seropositive. The CDR3 loop reads CASSYRTSGGGEQFF. The CDR3 DNA is TGTGCCAGCAGCTACCGGACTAGCGGGGGGGGTGAGCAGTTCTTC.